This T cell receptor (beta chain) was identified in a study of blood T cell repertoires in COVID-19. On the study more broadly: Italy, Spain and the United States were the sources of the convalescent and acute COVID-19 samples. T cells, B-cell-depleted T cells, or PBMCs supplied cDNA or gDNA.

Authors' analysis steps: Estimation of nucleated cell counts was performed using reference gene primer amplification. Sequencing used immunoSEQ multiplex PCR; TCRdb keeps in-frame clones, though not all of them. V and J calls and clone size follow that table, whereas D and trimming were derived from the DNA. In the table there are under 250,000 clones, about 83% of which are singletons. The CDR3 consists of 14 residues. V shed 6 bases and J 3 bases; nucleotides not matched to a gene: 4. Germline V gene data show CDR1 as SNHLY and CDR2 as FYNNEI. What was sequenced was peripheral blood. The V gene is TRBV2, the J gene TRBJ2-3; 9 bases match TRBD1. This TCR was sampled from a woman aged 40 to 49 who had recovered from COVID-19. CDR3 amino acids: CASRLGQGTDTQYF. The CDR3 DNA is TGTGCCAGCAGGCTGGGACAGGGAACAGATACGCAGTATTTT.